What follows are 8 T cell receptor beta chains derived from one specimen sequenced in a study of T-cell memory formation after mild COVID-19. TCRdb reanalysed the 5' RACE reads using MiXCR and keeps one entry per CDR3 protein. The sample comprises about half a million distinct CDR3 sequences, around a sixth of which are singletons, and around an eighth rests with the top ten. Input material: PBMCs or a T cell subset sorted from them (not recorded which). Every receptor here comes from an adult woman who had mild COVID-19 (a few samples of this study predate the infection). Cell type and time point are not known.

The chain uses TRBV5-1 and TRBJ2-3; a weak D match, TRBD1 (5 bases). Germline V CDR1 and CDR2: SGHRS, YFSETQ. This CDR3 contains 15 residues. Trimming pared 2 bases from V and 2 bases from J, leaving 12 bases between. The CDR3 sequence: CASSFQGRVTDTQYF. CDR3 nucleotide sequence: TGCGCCAGCAGCTTCCAAGGCAGGGTCACAGATACGCAGTATTTT.

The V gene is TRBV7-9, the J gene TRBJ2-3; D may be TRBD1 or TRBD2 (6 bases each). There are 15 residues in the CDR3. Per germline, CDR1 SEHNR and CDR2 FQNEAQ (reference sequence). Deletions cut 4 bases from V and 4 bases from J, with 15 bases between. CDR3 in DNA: TGTGCCAGCAGCTCGTGGGAGGCAGGGGCAGATACGCAGTATTTT. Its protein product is CASSSWEAGADTQYF.

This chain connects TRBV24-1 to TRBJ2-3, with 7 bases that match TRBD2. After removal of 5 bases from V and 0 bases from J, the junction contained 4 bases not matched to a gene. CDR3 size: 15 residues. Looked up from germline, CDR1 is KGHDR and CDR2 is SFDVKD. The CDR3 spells CATSVGSGSTDTQYF. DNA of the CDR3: TGTGCCACCAGTGTCGGTAGCGGGAGCACAGATACGCAGTATTTT.

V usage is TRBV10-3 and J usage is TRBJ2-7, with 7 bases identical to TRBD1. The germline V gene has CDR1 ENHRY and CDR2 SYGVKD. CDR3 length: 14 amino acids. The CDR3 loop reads CATLVGPQGDEQYF. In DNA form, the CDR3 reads TGTGCTACCCTGGTGGGACCCCAGGGGGACGAGCAGTACTTC.

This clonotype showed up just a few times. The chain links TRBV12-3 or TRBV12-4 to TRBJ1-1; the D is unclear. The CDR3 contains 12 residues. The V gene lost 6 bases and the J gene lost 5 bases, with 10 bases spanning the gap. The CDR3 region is CASRLGSTEAFF. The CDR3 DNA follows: TGTGCCAGCAGACTAGGTTCGACTGAAGCTTTCTTT.

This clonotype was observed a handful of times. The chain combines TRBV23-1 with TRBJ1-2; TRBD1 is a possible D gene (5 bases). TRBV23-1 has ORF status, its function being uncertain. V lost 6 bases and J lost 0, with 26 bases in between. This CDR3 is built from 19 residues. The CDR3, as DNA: TGCGCCAGCAGCCACGATGAGGGGCCTTCGACAGATACTAACTATGGCTACACCTTC. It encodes CASSHDEGPSTDTNYGYTF.

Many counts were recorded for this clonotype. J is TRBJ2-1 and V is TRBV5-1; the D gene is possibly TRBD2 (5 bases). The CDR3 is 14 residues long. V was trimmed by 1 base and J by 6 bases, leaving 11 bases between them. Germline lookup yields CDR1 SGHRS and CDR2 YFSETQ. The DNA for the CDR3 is TGCGCCAGCAGCTTGAGCGGTTTGGGCAATGAGCAGTTCTTC. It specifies CASSLSGLGNEQFF.

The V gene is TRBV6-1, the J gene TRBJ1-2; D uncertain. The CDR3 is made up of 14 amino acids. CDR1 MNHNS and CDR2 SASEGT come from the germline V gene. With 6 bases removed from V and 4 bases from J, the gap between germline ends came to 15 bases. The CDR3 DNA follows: TGTGCCAGCAGGGCCCGCGGGGATGGCTATGGCTACACCTTC. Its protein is CASRARGDGYGYTF.